The subject of this entry is one T cell receptor (beta chain). The antigen is not known. Arm-PCR of CDR3 regions and iRepertoire HTBI primers were the basis on which TCR beta libraries were built. Using its own MiXCR run on the multiplex PCR reads, TCRdb lists one record per CDR3 protein. The repertoire holds about 620,000 distinct CDR3 sequences, with roughly 16% as singletons. This sample stems from a study of regulatory T cells in long-lasting Graves disease. Study-wide results and caveats: Favoring TRBV28, TRBJ1-2 and TRBJ2-5 was a feature seen in persistent disease. Accuracy may have been reduced by the small sample size.

The germline V and J ends were trimmed by 6 bases and 4 bases, with 15 bases remaining between them. Per the germline V gene, CDR1 is SNHLY and CDR2 is FYNNEI. The CDR3 length is 14 residues. This sample's time point: newly diagnosed GD, antithyroid drugs for less than 3 months. The authors made the TCR library using RNA they extracted from PBMCs. These data are also associated with another study on T cells in Graves' hyperthyroidism and ophthalmopathy. That source adds: Ophthalmopathy got predicted by the model a median roughly 6.4 months before its onset.

The chain combines TRBV2 with TRBJ1-1; possibly TRBD1 for D (5 bases). The starting material was peripheral blood mononuclear cells (PBMCs), obtained at new diagnosis, from a patient treated with antithyroid drugs. The TCR comes from a woman under 40 with Graves disease. The CDR3 bases are TGTGCCAGCAGATGGGGGGGAGAGGGCACTGAAGCTTTCTTT. This gives the protein CASRWGGEGTEAFF.